The 12 T cell receptor beta chains below were found in one sample sequenced in a study of shared clonotypes between healthy human individuals. Only in-frame clones appear in the TCRdb table, and some are missing; sequencing was by immunoSEQ multiplex PCR. The sample contains 2 million to 2.5 million clones, 85% to 95% of which appear only once. Sequencing was carried out using naive CD4+ T cells from PBMCs. The sample's subset: CD45RA+ positively selected. The receptors originated from a man between 18 and 29 years old in good health. Some clones in this sample may be carry-over from other donors' samples.

This clone occurred once. The chain recombines TRBV28 with TRBJ2-3; 7 bases line up with TRBD1. Germline CDR1 is MDHEN and CDR2 is SYDVKM. The CDR3 extends over 14 amino acids. V lost 7 bases to trimming and J lost 3 bases; unmatched junction nucleotides: 7. CDR3 nucleotide sequence: TGTGCCAGCACATCCGGACAGGCGACAGATACGCAGTATTTT. Amino acid sequence: CASTSGQATDTQYF.

The rearrangement uses TRBV10-3 and TRBJ1-3, with D perhaps matching TRBD1 (6 bases). Per germline, CDR1 ENHRY and CDR2 SYGVKD. The CDR3 is 14 residues long. With 4 bases removed from V and 4 bases from J, the gap between germline ends came to 11 bases. As DNA, the CDR3 is TGTGCCATCAGTGTTACAGGGTCCGGAAACACCATATATTTT. The encoded protein is CAISVTGSGNTIYF.

The V call is TRBV28, the J call TRBJ2-3; a possible D gene is TRBD2 (6 bases). The CDR3 has 14 amino acids. The V gene's germline CDR1 is MDHEN and CDR2 SYDVKM. V was trimmed by 6 bases and J by 5 bases, leaving 15 bases between them. Written as DNA, the CDR3 is TGTGCCAGCAGCGGACGGAGGGCTCGAGATACGCAGTATTTT. It yields the protein CASSGRRARDTQYF.

This clone came up once. The chain couples TRBV11-1 to TRBJ2-7, with TRBD2 as a possible D gene (6 bases). Trimming left V 5 bases short and J 3 bases short, with 11 bases between. Germline assignment: CDR1 SGHAT and CDR2 FQDESV (reference sequence). CDR3 length: 13 amino acids. CDR3 nucleotide sequence: TGTGCCAGCAGCCCCGGGACTGACTACGAGCAGTACTTC. Translating it yields CASSPGTDYEQYF.

V gene TRBV11-2 combines with J gene TRBJ1-1; D uncertain. Per germline, CDR1 SGHAT and CDR2 FQNNGV. The ends were cut back, 5 bases at V and 4 bases at J, with 11 bases in the middle. The CDR3 extends over 13 amino acids. This CDR3 reads CASSLALTTEAFF. CDR3 nucleotide sequence: TGTGCCAGCAGCCTGGCATTGACCACTGAAGCTTTCTTT.

This chain uses TRBV4-1 with TRBJ2-7; 7 bases are a match to TRBD1. This CDR3 contains 16 residues. Germline assignment: CDR1 MGHRA and CDR2 YSYEKL. V was clipped by 1 base and J by 5 bases; unmatched bases: 11. CDR3 bases: TGCGCCAGCAGCCAAGTGGCCAACAGGGGAACTCACGAGCAGTACTTC. It is translated as CASSQVANRGTHEQYF.

The chain employs TRBV5-1 and TRBJ2-2; the D call may be TRBD1 or TRBD2 (6 bases each). This CDR3 contains 15 residues. Germline loops: CDR1 SGHRS, CDR2 YFSETQ. V was trimmed by 2 bases and J by 5 bases, leaving 13 bases between them. The DNA of the CDR3 is TGCGCCAGCAGCTTCGGGGGCTCTCTAACCGGGGAGCTGTTTTTT. Amino acids: CASSFGGSLTGELFF.

Of note for this clone: Other nucleotide sequences from this sample produce the same CDR3. This chain connects TRBV7-2 to TRBJ2-7; D unresolved. The CDR3 is 14 amino acids. Trimming shortened V by 5 bases and J by 2 bases, and 13 bases separated the two germline ends. Per germline, CDR1 SGHTA and CDR2 FQGNSA. The CDR3 loop reads CASSLPGLPYEQYF. The CDR3 bases are TGTGCCAGCAGCCTGCCCGGGCTACCCTACGAGCAGTACTTC.

Turning to this clone: This CDR3 is also generated by other DNA sequences in the sample. The chain uses TRBV28 and TRBJ2-2; D is undetermined. Trimming left V 2 bases short and J 5 bases short, with 3 bases between. The germline gives CDR1 MDHEN, CDR2 SYDVKM. This CDR3 is built from 12 residues. The chain's CDR3 is CASSLATGELFF. The CDR3 DNA is TGTGCCAGCAGTTTAGCTACCGGGGAGCTGTTTTTT. The variable domain in full, with the rest retrieved from reference TRBV28 and TRBJ2-2, is DVKVTQSSRYLVKRTGEKVFLECVQDMDHENMFWYRQDPGLGLRLIYFSYDVKMKEKGDIPEGYSVSREKKERFSLILESASTNQTSMYLCASSLATGELFFGEGSRLTVL.

The chain combines TRBV28 with TRBJ2-5, with 12 bases aligning to TRBD2. V shed 4 bases, J shed 1 base, and the junction held 7 bases outside the gene matches. This CDR3 contains 17 residues. Germline CDR1 MDHEN, CDR2 SYDVKM. In DNA, the CDR3 is TGTGCCAGCAGTTCCCCTAGCGGGAGGGGCACCCAAGAGACCCAGTACTTC. It translates to CASSSPSGRGTQETQYF.

The J gene is TRBJ2-7, the V gene TRBV19; the match to TRBD1 covers 8 bases. Germline V gene sequence: CDR1 LNHDA, CDR2 SQIVND (reference sequence). This CDR3 is 16 amino acids long. Trimming at V came to 6 bases and at J to 0 bases, leaving 10 bases not matched to a gene. CDR3 nucleotide sequence: TGTGCCAGTAGACCCCCCGGGACAGGAAGCTCCTACGAGCAGTACTTC. Amino acid sequence: CASRPPGTGSSYEQYF.

In this sample, this clone turned up a few times. The chain uses TRBV6-6 and TRBJ1-1; perhaps TRBD1 as D (6 bases). The germline V gene encodes CDR1 MNHNY and CDR2 SVGAGI (reference sequence). V dropped 7 bases and J dropped 3 bases, with 15 bases sitting between them. There are 14 residues in the CDR3. The CDR3: CASTLRGRDTEAFF. The CDR3 nucleotides are TGTGCCAGCACCCTCAGGGGACGCGACACTGAAGCTTTCTTT.